This T cell receptor (beta chain) was sequenced during a study of neurological immune-mediated disorders. One entry per CDR3 protein, called by TCRdb with MiXCR from the 5' RACE reads. The data contain some 66,000 distinct CDR3 sequences, 3.5% to 5.5% of them singletons. This clonotype was found many times. The ends lost 6 bases at V and 2 bases at J; junction bases unmatched: 9. Germline CDR1 is MNHNY and CDR2 is SVGAGI (reference sequence). The CDR3 sequence is 15 residues long. V and J are TRBV6-6 and TRBJ2-7, with TRBD1 matching over 8 bases. The sequencing input was PBMCs. The receptor's source is a man aged 30 to 45 with multiple sclerosis. The CDR3 sequence: CASRGTGDNPYEQYF. The CDR3 DNA follows: TGTGCCAGCAGGGGGACAGGCGATAATCCCTACGAGCAGTACTTC.